These 6 T cell receptor beta chains were all obtained from the same sample, sequenced in a study of OX40 agonist ivuxolimab in advanced cancers. Sequenced by immunoSEQ multiplex PCR; TCRdb stores in-frame clones only, minus some. The sample records around 100,000 clones, around 90% being singletons. Material: CD4+ or CD8+ T cells sorted from blood, obtained in a trial of the OX40 agonist ivuxolimab. The receptors here all came from an adult with an advanced solid tumor such as melanoma, head and neck, liver or kidney cancer.

This chain uses TRBV5-1 with TRBJ2-3; 8 positions agree with TRBD1. This CDR3 is 14 amino acids long. V was pared by 4 bases and J by 5 bases, with 6 bases of the junction left unmatched. Germline CDR1 reads SGHRS; CDR2 reads YFSETQ. CDR3 sequence (DNA): TGCGCCAGCAGCACCGGACAGGGTAAAGATACGCAGTATTTT. Its translation: CASSTGQGKDTQYF.

The chain combines TRBV6-5 with TRBJ1-2; maybe TRBD1 (6 bases). The ends were cut back, 3 bases at V and 4 bases at J, with 12 bases in the middle. Germline V gene data show CDR1 as MNHEY and CDR2 as SVGAGI. This CDR3 is built from 14 residues. The CDR3 DNA reads TGTGCCAGCAGTTATGGAGGACAGCTCTATGGCTACACCTTC. As protein: CASSYGGQLYGYTF.

The chain has TRBV9 and TRBJ2-7; the D gene could be TRBD1 or TRBD2 (5 bases each). The V gene's germline CDR1 is SGDLS and CDR2 YYNGEE. The V end was cut by 4 bases, the J end by 6 bases, with 23 bases between. The CDR3 contains 16 residues. The CDR3 spells CASSSNRDGLFGEQYF. CDR3 DNA: TGTGCCAGCAGCTCAAATCGGGACGGACTGTTTGGCGAGCAGTACTTC. The full variable domain, rest sourced from reference TRBV9 and TRBJ2-7, is DSGVTQTPKHLITATGQRVTLRCSPRSGDLSVYWYQQSLDQGLQFLIQYYNGEERAKGNILERFSAQQFPDLHSELNLSSLELGDSALYFCASSSNRDGLFGEQYFGPGTRLTVT.

This chain connects TRBV19 to TRBJ1-1; 8 nucleotides line up with TRBD1. Germline values: CDR1 LNHDA, CDR2 SQIVND (reference sequence). This CDR3 has 14 amino acids. Losses at the gene ends were 6 bases for V and 5 bases for J; bases not matched to a gene: 8. The CDR3 region has the DNA TGTGCCAGTAGCAAGGACAGGGTTTTTACTGAAGCTTTCTTT. It yields the protein CASSKDRVFTEAFF.

The genes are TRBV6-5 and TRBJ1-2; D not resolved. Trimming left V 6 bases short and J 8 bases short, with 16 bases between. Germline V gene sequence: CDR1 MNHEY, CDR2 SVGAGI. This CDR3 is built from 13 residues. As DNA, the CDR3 is TGTGCCAGCAGCTTCACACGGATAGAGGGCTACACCTTC. This encodes CASSFTRIEGYTF.

The chain recombines TRBV6-5 with TRBJ1-1; no firm D call. CDR1 and CDR2 from the germline V gene are MNHEY and SVGAGI. The CDR3 loop spans 14 amino acids. The V and J ends lost 0 bases and 11 bases respectively, with 16 bases between them. This CDR3 reads CASSYSRQSLGAFF. The DNA for the CDR3 is TGTGCCAGCAGTTACTCGAGACAATCCTTAGGGGCTTTCTTT.